This is a list of T cell receptor beta chains from one sample in a study of blood T cell repertoires in COVID-19. Data came from immunoSEQ multiplex PCR; TCRdb stores just in-frame clones and leaves some out. The sample has around 230,000 clones; roughly nine tenths are singletons. The sample comprised peripheral blood. Every receptor here comes from a man in his 60s who had recovered from COVID-19. Each CDR3 is given with its conserved first and last residue. D genes are given only for firm matches. Only some rows state a clone size, as once, few, many or a class for expanded clones.

>TRBJ2-2|.|TRBV10-1|.
TGCGCCAGCAGTGCGGACACCGGGGAGCTGTTTTTT
CASSADTGELFF
>TRBJ2-7|.|TRBV21-1|.
TGTGCCAGCAGCCCGGGACAACTCCTATACGAGCAGTACTTC
CASSPGQLLYEQYF
>TRBJ1-3|once|TRBV2|.
TGTGCCAGCAGTGTGACTGAAAGCTCTGGAAACACCATATATTTT
CASSVTESSGNTIYF
>TRBJ2-5|.|TRBV18|.
TGTGCCAGCTCATCAATTAGCGAGCAAGAGACCCAGTACTTC
CASSSISEQETQYF
>TRBJ1-4|.|TRBV5-1|.
TGCGCCAGCAGCTTGGAAGGGAGTTCTAATGAAAAACTGTTTTTT
CASSLEGSSNEKLFF
>TRBJ1-2|.|TRBV29-1|TRBD1
TGCAGCGTCCTACCTGGGACAGGGGGCTATGGCTACACCTTC
CSVLPGTGGYGYTF
>TRBJ2-2|.|TRBV14|TRBD1
TGTGCCAGCAGCGGACAGGGGATCGGGGAGCTGTTTTTT
CASSGQGIGELFF
>TRBJ1-1|few|TRBV7-2|.
TGTGCCAGCAGCTTATCCACAGGGAGGAACACTGAAGCTTTCTTT
CASSLSTGRNTEAFF
>TRBJ1-1|.|TRBV27|.
TGTGCCAGCAGTCCTGGGACAAATGAAGCTTTCTTT
CASSPGTNEAFF
>TRBJ1-2|.|TRBV7-9|TRBD1
TGTGCCAGCAGTTATTGGGACAGTAACGATCCTGGCTACACCTTC
CASSYWDSNDPGYTF
>TRBJ2-5|.|TRBV19|TRBD1
TGTGCCAGTAGTATCGCGGCAGGGGGCAGGGAGACCCAGTACTTC
CASSIAAGGRETQYF
>TRBJ1-5|.|TRBV6-5|TRBD1
TGTGCCAGCAGTCGGACAGGGGGCGGACAGCCCCAGCATTTT
CASSRTGGGQPQHF
>TRBJ1-6|few|TRBV7-8|TRBD1
TGTGCCAGCAGCTTCCGACAGGGAAATTCACCCCTCCACTTT
CASSFRQGNSPLHF
>TRBJ1-2|.|TRBV29-1|TRBD1
TGCAGCTCCCGGACAGGGGGCGTTGGTGGCTACACCTTC
CSSRTGGVGGYTF
>TRBJ1-2|once|TRBV28|.
TGTGCCAGCAGTTTTCGACAGAACTATGGCTACACCTTC
CASSFRQNYGYTF
>TRBJ1-1|.|TRBV3-1/TRBV3-2|.
TGTGCCAGCAGCCAGACCGGGACAAAAGCTTTCTTT
CASSQTGTKAFF
>TRBJ1-2|.|TRBV6-1|.
TGTGCCAGCAGTGATTGGGGAGGAAACTATGGCTACACCTTC
CASSDWGGNYGYTF
>TRBJ1-4|.|TRBV4-1|TRBD1
TGCGCCAGCAGCCATGAAAGACAGGGGTCAGAAAAACTGTTTTTT
CASSHERQGSEKLFF
>TRBJ1-2|.|TRBV30|.
TGTGCCTGGAGGGGGAGGGGGACGGCCGCCTTCACCTTC
CAWRGRGTAAFTF
>TRBJ2-4|.|TRBV5-6|.
TGTGCCAGCAGCTTTTTGACAGGTATAGCCAAAAACATTCAGTACTTC
CASSFLTGIAKNIQYF
>TRBJ2-2|.|TRBV11-2|.
TGTGCCAGCAGCTTAGGACTAACGAACACCGGGGAGCTGTTTTTT
CASSLGLTNTGELFF
>TRBJ1-2|.|TRBV2|.
TGTGCCAGCACCGCGCGGACAGAAACCAACTATGGCTACACCTTC
CASTARTETNYGYTF
>TRBJ1-2|.|TRBV5-6|TRBD1
TGTGCCAGCAGGACCCCCCGACAGGGGGTGGCTGGCTACACCTTC
CASRTPRQGVAGYTF
>TRBJ2-1|.|TRBV7-8|TRBD1
TGTGCCAGCAGCGCTATAGACAGGGGGAGAAACAATGAGCAGTTCTTC
CASSAIDRGRNNEQFF
>TRBJ1-2|.|TRBV24-1|.
TGTGCCACCAGTCTCGGAGGCCCCAATGGGGGCTACACCTTC
CATSLGGPNGGYTF
>TRBJ1-1|few|TRBV5-4|.
TGTGCCAGCAGCTTGGACGGGATGAACACTGAAGCTTTCTTT
CASSLDGMNTEAFF
>TRBJ1-2|.|TRBV6-5|TRBD1
TGTGCCAGCAGCTTAGATGGGACAGCGAACTATGGCTACACCTTC
CASSLDGTANYGYTF
>TRBJ2-3|.|TRBV3-1/TRBV3-2|.
TGTGCCAGCAGCCAGCGCCCGACAGTTAGGGACACAGATACGCAGTATTTT
CASSQRPTVRDTDTQYF
>TRBJ2-1|.|TRBV7-9|TRBD1
TGTGCCAGCAGCCGGGGACAGGGGGAGAACACGTTCTTC
CASSRGQGENTFF
>TRBJ2-1|.|TRBV5-6|.
TGTGCCAGCAGCTTCTGGGCAAGCTCCTACAATGAGCAGTTCTTC
CASSFWASSYNEQFF
>TRBJ2-5|.|TRBV24-1|TRBD1
TGTGCCACCAGTGACCCCCCGGGACAGCGATACCAAGAGACCCAGTACTTC
CATSDPPGQRYQETQYF
>TRBJ1-5|.|TRBV7-8|TRBD1
TGTGCCAGCAGCTTACCGGGACAGGGGTTTGGCAATCAGCCCCAGCATTTT
CASSLPGQGFGNQPQHF
>TRBJ2-7|.|TRBV7-2|.
TGTGCCAGCAGCTTAGACGGGGGAACGTCCTACGAGCAGTACTTC
CASSLDGGTSYEQYF
>TRBJ2-1|.|TRBV27|.
TGTGCCAGCAGTCAGGAACCCGGGAGTTACAATGAGCAGTTCTTC
CASSQEPGSYNEQFF
>TRBJ2-1|.|TRBV11-3|TRBD1
TGTGCCAGCAGCAGGGACAGGGGCTCCTACAATGAGCAGTTCTTC
CASSRDRGSYNEQFF
>TRBJ2-1|.|TRBV7-8|TRBD2
TGTGCCAGCAGCTGGGGGGGGTCGTACAATGAGCAGTTCTTC
CASSWGGSYNEQFF